A single sample gave rise to the 8 T cell receptor beta chains below, sequenced in a study of CD8 T cells in ankylosing spondylitis. TCRdb analysed the 5' RACE reads with MiXCR anew, one entry per CDR3 protein. The table has 220,000 or so distinct CDR3 sequences, about 10% seen once. Specimen: blood, either unsorted or a sorted T cell fraction (not recorded which). The receptors originated from a male donor with ankylosing spondylitis or in good health (not recorded which).

This clonotype was counted many times. The J gene is TRBJ1-5, the V gene TRBV5-6; unclear D gene. Germline-derived CDR1 and CDR2 are SGHDT and YYEEEE. The CDR3 has 15 residues. Trimming cost V 10 bases and J 3 bases, with 20 bases left between them. The CDR3 sequence: CAPKVVWLINQPQHF. The DNA for the CDR3 is TGTGCCCCGAAAGTTGTCTGGTTAATCAATCAGCCCCAGCATTTT. Full variable domain (rest looked up from reference TRBV5-6 and TRBJ1-5): DAGVTQSPTHLIKTRGQQVTLRCSPKSGHDTVSWYQQALGQGPQFIFQYYEEEERQRGNFPDRFSGHQFPNYSSELNVNALLLGDSALYLCAPKVVWLINQPQHFGDGTRLSIL.

The chain's CDR3 is CASSLTGGGINEQYF. The DNA for the CDR3 is TGTGCCAGCAGTTTAACCGGAGGGGGCATTAACGAGCAGTACTTC. The V gene is TRBV27, the J gene TRBJ2-7; possibly TRBD1 for D (7 bases). The CDR3 totals 15 residues. V gave up 2 bases and J gave up 5 bases, with 16 bases separating them. CDR1 and CDR2 (germline): MNHEY, SMNVEV (reference sequence).

This clonotype turned up a few times. The chain links TRBV28 to TRBJ2-7, with D possibly matching TRBD2 (5 bases). The V end was cut by 7 bases, the J end by 6 bases, with 10 bases between. CDR1 is MDHEN and CDR2 is SYDVKM in the germline V gene. The CDR3 extends over 11 amino acids. The CDR3 loop is CASIEGGEQYF. In nucleotides, the CDR3 is TGTGCCAGCATTGAGGGTGGCGAGCAGTACTTC.

Concerning this clonotype: Since a much larger clone is just one base distant, this may be a read error. The CDR3 here is CASSGDRGGETHYF. The CDR3 DNA is TGTGCCAGCAGCGGTGACAGAGGGGGTGAGACCCATTACTTC. V gene TRBV5-6 combines with J gene TRBJ2-5; tentatively, D is TRBD1 (6 bases). Germline values: CDR1 SGHDT, CDR2 YYEEEE. The CDR3 is made up of 14 amino acids.

This clonotype has just a few counts. V gene TRBV7-3 combines with J gene TRBJ2-2; 8 nucleotides align to TRBD1. V shed 1 base and J 5 bases; nucleotides not matched to a gene: 6. The CDR3 covers 16 residues. Germline loops: CDR1 SGHTA, CDR2 FQGTGA. CDR3 amino acids: CASSLRPGGKTGELFF. CDR3 nucleotides: TGTGCCAGCAGCTTAAGGCCAGGGGGCAAAACCGGGGAGCTGTTTTTT.

Many counts were recorded for this clonotype. The J gene is TRBJ1-2, the V gene TRBV20-1; TRBD1 might be the D (6 bases). This CDR3 is built from 13 residues. V lost 2 bases, J lost 2 bases, and 9 bases lay in between. Germline-derived CDR1 and CDR2 are DFQATT and SNEGSKA (reference sequence). CDR3: CSARRTDNYGYTF. The DNA of the CDR3 is TGCAGTGCTAGACGGACAGACAACTATGGCTACACCTTC.

At least ten counts were recorded for this clonotype. The chain is built from TRBV20-1 and TRBJ2-1, with 11 bases matching TRBD2. Germline V gene sequence: CDR1 DFQATT, CDR2 SNEGSKA (reference sequence). The CDR3 spans 14 residues. CDR3 loop: CRPRDSGGANEQFF. The CDR3 nucleotides are TGCAGGCCTAGGGATAGCGGGGGGGCCAATGAGCAGTTCTTC.

At least ten counts were recorded for this clonotype. The chain couples TRBV5-1 to TRBJ2-1; a possible D gene is TRBD2 (8 bases). The CDR3 runs 16 residues. Deletions cut 4 bases from V and 4 bases from J, with 18 bases between. CDR1 SGHRS and CDR2 YFSETQ come from the germline V gene. The CDR3 DNA reads as TGCGCCAGCAGCCCGGGGGGGGGGACAGATTACAATGAGCAGTTCTTC. It specifies CASSPGGGTDYNEQFF.